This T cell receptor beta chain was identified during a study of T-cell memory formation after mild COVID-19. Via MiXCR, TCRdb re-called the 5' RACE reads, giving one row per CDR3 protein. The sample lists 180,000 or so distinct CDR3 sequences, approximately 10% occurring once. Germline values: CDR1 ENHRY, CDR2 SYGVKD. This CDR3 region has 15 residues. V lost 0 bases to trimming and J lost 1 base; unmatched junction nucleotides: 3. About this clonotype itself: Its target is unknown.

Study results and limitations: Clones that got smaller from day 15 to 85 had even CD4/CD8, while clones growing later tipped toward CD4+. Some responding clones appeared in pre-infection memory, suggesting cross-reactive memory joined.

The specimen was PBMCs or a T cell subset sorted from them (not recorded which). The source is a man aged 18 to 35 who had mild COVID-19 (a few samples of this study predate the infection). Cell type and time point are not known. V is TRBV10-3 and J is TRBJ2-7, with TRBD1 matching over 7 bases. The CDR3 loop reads CAISESGDSSYEQYF. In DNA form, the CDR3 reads TGTGCCATCAGTGAGTCGGGGGACAGTTCCTACGAGCAGTACTTC.